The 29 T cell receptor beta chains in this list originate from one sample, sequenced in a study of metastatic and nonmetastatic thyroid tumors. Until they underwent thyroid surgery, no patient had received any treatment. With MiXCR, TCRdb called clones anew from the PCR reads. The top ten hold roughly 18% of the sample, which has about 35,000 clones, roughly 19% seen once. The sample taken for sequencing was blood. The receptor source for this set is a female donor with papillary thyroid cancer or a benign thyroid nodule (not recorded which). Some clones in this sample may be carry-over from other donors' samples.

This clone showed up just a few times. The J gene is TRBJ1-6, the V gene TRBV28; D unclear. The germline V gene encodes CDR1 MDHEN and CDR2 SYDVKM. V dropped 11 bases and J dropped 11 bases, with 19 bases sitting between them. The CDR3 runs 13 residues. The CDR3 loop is CASSQWNPPPLHF. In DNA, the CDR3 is TGTGCCTCGTCCCAGTGGAATCCACCACCCCTCCACTTT.

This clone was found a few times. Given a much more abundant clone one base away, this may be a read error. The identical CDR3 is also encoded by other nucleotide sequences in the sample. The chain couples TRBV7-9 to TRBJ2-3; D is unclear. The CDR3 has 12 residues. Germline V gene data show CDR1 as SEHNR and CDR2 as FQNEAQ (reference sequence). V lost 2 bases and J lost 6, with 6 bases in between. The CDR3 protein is CASSLSLDTQYF. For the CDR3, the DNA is TGTGCCAGCAGCTTAAGCCTTGATACGCAGTATTTT. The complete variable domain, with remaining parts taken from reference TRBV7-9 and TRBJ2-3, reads DTGVSQNPRHKITKRGQNVTFRCDPISEHNRLYWYRQTLGQGPEFLTYFQNEAQLEKSRLLSDRFSAERPKGSFSTLEIQRTEQGDSAMYLCASSLSLDTQYFGPGTRLTVL.

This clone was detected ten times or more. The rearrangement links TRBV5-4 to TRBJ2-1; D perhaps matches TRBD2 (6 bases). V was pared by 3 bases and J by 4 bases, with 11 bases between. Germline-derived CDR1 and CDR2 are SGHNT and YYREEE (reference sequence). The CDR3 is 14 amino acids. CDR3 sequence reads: CASSSLAEYNEQFF. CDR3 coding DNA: TGTGCCAGCAGCTCGTTAGCGGAGTACAATGAGCAGTTCTTC.

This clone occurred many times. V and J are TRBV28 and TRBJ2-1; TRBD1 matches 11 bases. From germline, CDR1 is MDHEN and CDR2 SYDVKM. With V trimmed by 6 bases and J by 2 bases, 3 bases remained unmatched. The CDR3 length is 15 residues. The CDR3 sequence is CASRVGQGAYNEQFF. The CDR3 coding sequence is TGTGCCAGCAGAGTGGGACAGGGGGCCTACAATGAGCAGTTCTTC.

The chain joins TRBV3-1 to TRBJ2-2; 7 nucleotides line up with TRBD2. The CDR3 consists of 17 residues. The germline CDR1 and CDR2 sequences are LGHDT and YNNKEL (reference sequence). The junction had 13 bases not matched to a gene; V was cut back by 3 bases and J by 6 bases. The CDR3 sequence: CASSQARSTSRPGELFF. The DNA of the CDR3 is TGTGCCAGCAGCCAGGCTCGCTCGACTAGCCGCCCCGGGGAGCTGTTTTTT.

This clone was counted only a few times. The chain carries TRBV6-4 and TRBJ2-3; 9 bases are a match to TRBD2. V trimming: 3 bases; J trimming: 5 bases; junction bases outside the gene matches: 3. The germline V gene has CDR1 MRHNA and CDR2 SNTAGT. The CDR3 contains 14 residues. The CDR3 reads CASSEASGIDTQYF. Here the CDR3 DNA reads TGTGCCAGCAGTGAGGCTAGCGGGATAGATACGCAGTATTTT.

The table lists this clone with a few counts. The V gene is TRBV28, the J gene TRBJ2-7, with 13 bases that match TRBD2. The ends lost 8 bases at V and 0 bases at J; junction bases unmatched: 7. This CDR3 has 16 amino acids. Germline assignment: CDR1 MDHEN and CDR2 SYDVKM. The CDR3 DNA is TGTGCCAGCGCCGGGACTAGCGGGGCGAGCTCCTACGAGCAGTACTTC. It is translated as CASAGTSGASSYEQYF.

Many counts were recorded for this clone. The CDR3 loop reads CSASAGLAGAAADTQYF. CDR3 nucleotides: TGCAGTGCTAGTGCTGGACTAGCGGGAGCCGCGGCAGATACGCAGTATTTT. V is TRBV20-1 and J is TRBJ2-3; TRBD2 matches 13 bases. With V trimmed by 3 bases and J by 4 bases, 10 bases remained unmatched. CDR1 is DFQATT and CDR2 is SNEGSKA in the germline V gene (reference sequence). The CDR3 length is 17 residues.

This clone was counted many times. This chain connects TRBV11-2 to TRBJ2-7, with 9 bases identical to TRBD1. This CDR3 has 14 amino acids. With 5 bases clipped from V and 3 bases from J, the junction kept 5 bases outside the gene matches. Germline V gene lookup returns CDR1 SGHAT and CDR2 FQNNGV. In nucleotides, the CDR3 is TGTGCCAGCAGCGCCCTGGGACAGGGCTACGAGCAGTACTTC. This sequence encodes CASSALGQGYEQYF.

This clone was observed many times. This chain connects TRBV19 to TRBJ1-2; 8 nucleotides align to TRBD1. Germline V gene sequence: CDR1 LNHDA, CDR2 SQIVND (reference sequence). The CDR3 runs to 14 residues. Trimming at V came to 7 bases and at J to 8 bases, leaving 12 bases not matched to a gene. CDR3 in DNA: TGTGCCAGTACCCCGACAGGGGTCCGGTGGGGCTACACCTTC. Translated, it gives CASTPTGVRWGYTF.

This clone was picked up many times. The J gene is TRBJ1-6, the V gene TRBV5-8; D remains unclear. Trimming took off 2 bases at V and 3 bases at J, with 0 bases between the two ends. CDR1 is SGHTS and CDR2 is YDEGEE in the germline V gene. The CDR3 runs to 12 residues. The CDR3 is CASSFYNSPLHF. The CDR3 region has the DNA TGTGCCAGCAGCTTCTATAATTCACCCCTCCACTTT. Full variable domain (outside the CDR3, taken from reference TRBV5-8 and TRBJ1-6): EAGVTQSPTHLIKTRGQQATLRCSPISGHTSVYWYQQALGLGLQFLLWYDEGEERNRGNFPPRFSGRQFPNYSSELNVNALELEDSALYLCASSFYNSPLHFGNGTRLTVT.

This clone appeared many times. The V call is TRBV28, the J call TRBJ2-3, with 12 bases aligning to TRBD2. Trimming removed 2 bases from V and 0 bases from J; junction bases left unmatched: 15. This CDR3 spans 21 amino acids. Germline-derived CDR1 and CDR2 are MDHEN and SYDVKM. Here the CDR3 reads CASSLISSRLAGDYSTDTQYF. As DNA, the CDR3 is TGTGCCAGCAGTTTAATAAGTTCACGACTAGCGGGGGACTATAGCACAGATACGCAGTATTTT. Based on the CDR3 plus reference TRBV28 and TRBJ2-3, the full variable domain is DVKVTQSSRYLVKRTGEKVFLECVQDMDHENMFWYRQDPGLGLRLIYFSYDVKMKEKGDIPEGYSVSREKKERFSLILESASTNQTSMYLCASSLISSRLAGDYSTDTQYFGPGTRLTVL.

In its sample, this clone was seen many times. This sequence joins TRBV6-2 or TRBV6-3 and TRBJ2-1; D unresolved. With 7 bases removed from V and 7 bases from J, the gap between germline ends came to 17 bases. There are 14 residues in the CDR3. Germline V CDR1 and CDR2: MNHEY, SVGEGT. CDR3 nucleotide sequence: TGTGCCAGCACGGCGGACCAATCTTTAAATGAGCAGTTCTTC. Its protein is CASTADQSLNEQFF.

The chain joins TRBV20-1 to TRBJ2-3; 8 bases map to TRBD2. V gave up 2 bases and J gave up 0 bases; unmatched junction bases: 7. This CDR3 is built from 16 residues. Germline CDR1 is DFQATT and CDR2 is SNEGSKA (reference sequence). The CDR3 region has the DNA TGCAGTGCTAGACCAGGAGCGGGAGTCAGCACAGATACGCAGTATTTT. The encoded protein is CSARPGAGVSTDTQYF.

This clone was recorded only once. The CDR3 protein is CAISESNREGSRELFF. For the CDR3, the DNA is TGTGCCATCAGTGAGTCGAACAGGGAGGGATCCCGGGAGCTGTTTTTT. The chain uses TRBV10-3 and TRBJ2-2, with D maybe TRBD2 (7 bases). V lost 0 bases and J 9 bases, leaving 17 bases between the germline ends. Germline values: CDR1 ENHRY, CDR2 SYGVKD. The CDR3 spans 16 residues.

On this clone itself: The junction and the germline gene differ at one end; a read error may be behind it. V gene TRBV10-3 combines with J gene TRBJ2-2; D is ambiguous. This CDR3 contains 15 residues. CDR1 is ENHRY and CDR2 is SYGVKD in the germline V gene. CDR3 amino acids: CAISESQVVTGELFF. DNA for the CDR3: TGCGCCATTAGTGAGTCGCAGGTGGTAACCGGGGAGCTGTTTTTT.

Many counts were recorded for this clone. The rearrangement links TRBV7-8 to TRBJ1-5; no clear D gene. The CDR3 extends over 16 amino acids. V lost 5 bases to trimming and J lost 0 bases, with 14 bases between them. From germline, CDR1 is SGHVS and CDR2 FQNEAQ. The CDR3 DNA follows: TGTGCCAGCAGCCTTAAATCTGGCCATAGCAATCAGCCCCAGCATTTT. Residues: CASSLKSGHSNQPQHF.

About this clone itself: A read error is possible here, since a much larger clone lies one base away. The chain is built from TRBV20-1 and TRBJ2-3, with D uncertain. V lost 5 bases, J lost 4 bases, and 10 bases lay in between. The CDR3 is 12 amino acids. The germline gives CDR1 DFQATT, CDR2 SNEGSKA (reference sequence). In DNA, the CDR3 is TGCAGTGCTTCGAGTGACCCAGATACGCAGTATTTT. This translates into CSASSDPDTQYF.

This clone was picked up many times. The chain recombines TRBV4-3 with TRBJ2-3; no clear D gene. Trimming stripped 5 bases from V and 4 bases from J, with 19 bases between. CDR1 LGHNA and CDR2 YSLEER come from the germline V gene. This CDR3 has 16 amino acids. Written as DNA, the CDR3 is TGCGCCAGCAGCAAAAACAATGGACCTGGAGCAGATACGCAGTATTTT. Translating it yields CASSKNNGPGADTQYF.

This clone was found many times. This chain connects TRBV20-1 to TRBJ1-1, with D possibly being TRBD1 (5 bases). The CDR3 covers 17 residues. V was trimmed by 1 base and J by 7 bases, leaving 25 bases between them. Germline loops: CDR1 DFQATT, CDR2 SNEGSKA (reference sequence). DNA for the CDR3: TGCAGTGCTAGAGTACCCCCGGGGCCCCAGCACTATAATGAAGCTTTCTTT. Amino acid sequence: CSARVPPGPQHYNEAFF.

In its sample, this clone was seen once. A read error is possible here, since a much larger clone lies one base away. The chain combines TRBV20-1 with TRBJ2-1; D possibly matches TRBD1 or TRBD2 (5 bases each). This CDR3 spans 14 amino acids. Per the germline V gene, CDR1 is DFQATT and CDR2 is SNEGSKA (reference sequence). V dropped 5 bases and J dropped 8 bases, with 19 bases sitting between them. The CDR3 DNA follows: TGCAGTGCTCACGGGGCTAGAGGTCTCTATGAGCAGTTCTTC. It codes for CSAHGARGLYEQFF.

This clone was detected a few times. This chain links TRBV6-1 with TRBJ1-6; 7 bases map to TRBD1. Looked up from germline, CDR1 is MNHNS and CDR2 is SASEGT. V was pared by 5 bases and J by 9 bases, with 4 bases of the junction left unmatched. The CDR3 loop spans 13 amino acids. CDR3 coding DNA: TGTGCCAGCAGTATGGCAGGGGGTTCACCCCTCCACTTT. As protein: CASSMAGGSPLHF.

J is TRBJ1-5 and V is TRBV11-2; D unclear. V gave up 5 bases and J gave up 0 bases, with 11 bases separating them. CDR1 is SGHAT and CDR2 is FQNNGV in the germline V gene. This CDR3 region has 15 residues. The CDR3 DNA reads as TGTGCCAGCAGCACAGAGGGTGGTAGCAATCAGCCCCAGCATTTT. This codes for CASSTEGGSNQPQHF.

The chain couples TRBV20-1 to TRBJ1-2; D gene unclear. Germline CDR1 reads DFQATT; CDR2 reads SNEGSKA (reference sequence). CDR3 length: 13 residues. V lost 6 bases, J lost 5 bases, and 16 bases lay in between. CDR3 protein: CSAIADGQYGYTF. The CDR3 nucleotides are TGCAGTGCAATAGCGGACGGGCAGTATGGCTACACCTTC.

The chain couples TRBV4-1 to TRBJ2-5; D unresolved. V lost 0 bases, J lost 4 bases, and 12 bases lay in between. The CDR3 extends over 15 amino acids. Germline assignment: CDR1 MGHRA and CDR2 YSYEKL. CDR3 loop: CASSQDRTLSETQYF. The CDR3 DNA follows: TGCGCCAGCAGCCAAGATAGGACCCTCTCAGAGACCCAGTACTTC.

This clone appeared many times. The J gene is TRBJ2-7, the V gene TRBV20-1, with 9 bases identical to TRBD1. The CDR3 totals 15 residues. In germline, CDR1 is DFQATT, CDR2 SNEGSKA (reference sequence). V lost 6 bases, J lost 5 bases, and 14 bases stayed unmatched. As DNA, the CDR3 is TGCAGTGCGCCCGACTCGGGACAGGGACGTAACGAGCAGTACTTC. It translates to CSAPDSGQGRNEQYF.

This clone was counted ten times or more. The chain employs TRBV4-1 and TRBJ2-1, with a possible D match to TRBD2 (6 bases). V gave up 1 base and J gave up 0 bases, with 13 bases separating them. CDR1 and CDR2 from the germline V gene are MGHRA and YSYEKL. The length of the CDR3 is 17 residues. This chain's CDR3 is CASSQGLAQSSYNEQFF. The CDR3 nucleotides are TGCGCCAGCAGCCAAGGGCTAGCGCAGAGCTCCTACAATGAGCAGTTCTTC.

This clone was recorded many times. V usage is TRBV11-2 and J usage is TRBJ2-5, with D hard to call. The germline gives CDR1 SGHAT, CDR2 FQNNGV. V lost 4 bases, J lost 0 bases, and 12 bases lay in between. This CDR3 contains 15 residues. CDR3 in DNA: TGTGCCAGCAGCTCGCTGAGTCGACACCAAGAGACCCAGTACTTC. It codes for CASSSLSRHQETQYF.

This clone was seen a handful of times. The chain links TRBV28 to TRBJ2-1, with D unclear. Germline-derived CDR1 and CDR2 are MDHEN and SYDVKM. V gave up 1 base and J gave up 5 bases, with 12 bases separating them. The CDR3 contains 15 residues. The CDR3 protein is CASSLLGSDHNEQFF. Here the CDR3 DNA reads TGTGCCAGCAGTTTATTGGGGTCGGACCACAATGAGCAGTTCTTC. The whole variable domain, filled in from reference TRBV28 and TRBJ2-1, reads DVKVTQSSRYLVKRTGEKVFLECVQDMDHENMFWYRQDPGLGLRLIYFSYDVKMKEKGDIPEGYSVSREKKERFSLILESASTNQTSMYLCASSLLGSDHNEQFFGPGTRLTVL.